This T cell receptor (beta chain) was profiled in a study of shared clonotypes between healthy human individuals (dated by TCRdb to the early 2020s). Some background on the complete study: A few men and two women, aged 18 to 49 years, made up the cohort. To estimate repertoire size and how much clonotypes are shared between individuals, the study performed deep sequencing of blood TCR repertoires from a few healthy adults. For each donor, three plates each were used for CD4 naive and CD4 memory, two plates were used for CD8 naive, and one plate was used for CD8 memory. To increase sequencing depth and limit assay-specific biases, different laboratories used diverse techniques to prepare libraries and sequence TCR repertoires. Each donor's leukapheresis produced roughly between roughly 0.85 and 9.5 billion PBMCs. General findings and caveats noted by the study authors: Roughly 5% of naive CD4, more than 3% of naive CD8, around 2.3% of memory CD4, and 0.4% of memory CD8 clonotypes were shared across several donors. Sampling was restricted to blood, and TCR repertoires in tissues likely differ from the TCR repertoires found in blood. Incomplete sequencing was indicated by rarefaction of sorted-subset datasets, despite the large sequencing depth. The small number of donors limited the genetic and exposure-history diversity represented. Compared with non-shared clonotypes, clonotypes shared by all four sorted-subset donors had higher generation probabilities. Larger estimated clonotype richness was generally found for naive subsets than for memory subsets. Based on pairwise subsampling, the degree of clonotype sharing among donors was expected to be affected by sequencing depth.

V was cut back by 0 bases and J by 3 bases, leaving a gap of 14 bases between them. Reading the germline V gene gives CDR1 SQVTM and CDR2 ANQGSEA. From the cysteine up to the phenylalanine, the CDR3 has a length of 15 residues. The sequence is cut down to CDR3 DNA, 45 bases in frame from base 1. As concerns this clone: It has no known antigen specificity. No much larger clone exists at a distance of one base, and base qualities are not known.

Donors were healthy HIV-negative adults with no recently reported acute infections or vaccinations. All donors were Caucasian adults living in Nashville, Tennessee, USA. CD4+ T cells were enriched by magnetic negative selection, after which naive cells were positively selected on CD45RA and the negative fraction was taken as the memory subset. After blood collection by leukapheresis, PBMCs were isolated using Ficoll-Histopaque density gradient centrifugation and then cryopreserved in the vapor phase of liquid nitrogen. Analytical flow cytometry was used to check the purity and quantity of each magnetically sorted T cell population. Each sorted fraction had its genomic DNA isolated and then quantified by UV absorbance on a Nanodrop 2000c. TCR CDR3 regions were amplified from genomic DNA by multiplex PCR using the deep immunoSEQ assay. For each cell subset, the extracted genomic DNA was distributed evenly across all wells of several immunoSEQ 96-well plates, and each plate served as one replicate. Each replicate PCR for sorted subsets received about 180 ng genomic DNA, equal to about 29,000 T cell genomes. The purified libraries were quantified using a Qubit 3.0 fluorometer, sized with a Bioanalyzer 2100, and then quantified again using the KAPA Library Quantification kit. Each immunoSEQ 96-well plate was sequenced on its own single-read 150-cycle Illumina NextSeq 550 flow cell. Processing in the source paper ran as follows. Because only junctional sequences without quality scores were contained in the immunoSEQ output, filtering matching that applied to full-length reads could not be performed. Sequences were annotated with PyIR, a Python wrapper for IgBLAST v1.9, using IMGT germline references to assign V/J genes and CDR3. Reads with weak V/J assignments (E-value above 1e-6), missing CDR3, stop codons, out-of-frame junctions, or ambiguous translated residues were removed. V3J clonotypes were defined by identical inferred V gene, J gene, and CDR3 amino acid sequence. Percentage overlap between repertoires was calculated by dividing the number of shared unique clonotypes by the size of the smaller repertoire. Richness of each repertoire was evaluated using RTK rarefaction, the Chao1 estimator, and Recon v2.1 estimates of unobserved clonotypes. Generation probabilities for all TCRbeta clonotypes obtained by the gDNA method from four donors were computed using OLGA. Not all clones reach the TCRdb copy of this immuneACCESS table, which keeps in-frame sequences only. Checked studies attribute under half of the gap to unresolved V genes and leave the rest unexplained. V, J and clone size are those of that table, while D and trimming were read from the DNA. The sample data list approximately 500,000 clones, and about 95% of these were observed just once. The ten largest clones represent about 0.057% of the sample.

Sequenced material: naive CD4+ T cells sorted from blood. This sample's cell subset or site label indicates: CD45RA+ positively selected. The chain links TRBV29-1 with TRBJ2-5; the D gene is tentatively TRBD1 or TRBD2, each matching 5 bases. The TCR sequence derives from a young woman in good health. The nucleotide sequence reads TGCAGCGTTGAAGATCTTGGGGACCCTGAAGAGACCCAGTACTTC. It translates as CSVEDLGDPEETQYF.